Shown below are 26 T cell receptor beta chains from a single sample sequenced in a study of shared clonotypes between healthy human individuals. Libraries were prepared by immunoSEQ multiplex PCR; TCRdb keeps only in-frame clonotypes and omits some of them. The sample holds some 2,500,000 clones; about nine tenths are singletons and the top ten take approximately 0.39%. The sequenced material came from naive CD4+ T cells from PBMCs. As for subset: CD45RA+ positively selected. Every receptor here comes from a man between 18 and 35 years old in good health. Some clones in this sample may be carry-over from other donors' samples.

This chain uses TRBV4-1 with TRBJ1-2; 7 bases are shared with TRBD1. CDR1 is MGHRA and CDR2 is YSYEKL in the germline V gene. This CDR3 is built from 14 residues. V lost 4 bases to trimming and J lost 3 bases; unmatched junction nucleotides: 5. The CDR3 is CASSLRGGDYGYTF. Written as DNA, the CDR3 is TGCGCCAGCAGCCTCAGGGGGGGCGACTATGGCTACACCTTC.

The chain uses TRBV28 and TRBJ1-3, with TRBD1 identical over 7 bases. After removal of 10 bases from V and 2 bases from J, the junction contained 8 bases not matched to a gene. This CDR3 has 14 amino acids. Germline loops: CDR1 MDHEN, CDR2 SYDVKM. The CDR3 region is CATRQQGPGNTIYF. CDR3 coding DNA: TGTGCCACTAGACAACAGGGGCCTGGAAACACCATATATTTT.

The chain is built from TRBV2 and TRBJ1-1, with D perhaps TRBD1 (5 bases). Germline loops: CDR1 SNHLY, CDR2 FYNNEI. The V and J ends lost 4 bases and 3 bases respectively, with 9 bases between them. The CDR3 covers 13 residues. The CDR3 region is CASSGTLDTEAFF. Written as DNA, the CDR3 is TGTGCCAGCAGTGGGACATTAGACACTGAAGCTTTCTTT.

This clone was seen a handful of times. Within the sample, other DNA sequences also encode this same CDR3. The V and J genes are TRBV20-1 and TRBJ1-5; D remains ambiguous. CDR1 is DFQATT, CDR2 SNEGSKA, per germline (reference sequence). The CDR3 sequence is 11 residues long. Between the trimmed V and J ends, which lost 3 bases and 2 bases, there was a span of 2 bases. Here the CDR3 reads CSASGNQPQHF. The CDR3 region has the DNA TGCAGTGCTAGCGGCAATCAGCCCCAGCATTTT.

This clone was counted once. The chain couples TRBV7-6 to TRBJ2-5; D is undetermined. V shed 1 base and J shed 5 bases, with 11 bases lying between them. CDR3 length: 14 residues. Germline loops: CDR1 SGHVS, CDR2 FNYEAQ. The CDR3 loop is CASSLGTVLETQYF. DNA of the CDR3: TGTGCCAGCAGCTTAGGTACAGTTCTCGAGACCCAGTACTTC.

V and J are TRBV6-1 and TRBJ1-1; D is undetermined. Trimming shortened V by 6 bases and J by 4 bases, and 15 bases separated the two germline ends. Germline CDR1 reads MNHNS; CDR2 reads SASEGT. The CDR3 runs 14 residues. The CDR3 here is CASRKEAGSTEAFF. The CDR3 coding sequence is TGTGCCAGCAGAAAGGAGGCGGGGAGCACTGAAGCTTTCTTT.

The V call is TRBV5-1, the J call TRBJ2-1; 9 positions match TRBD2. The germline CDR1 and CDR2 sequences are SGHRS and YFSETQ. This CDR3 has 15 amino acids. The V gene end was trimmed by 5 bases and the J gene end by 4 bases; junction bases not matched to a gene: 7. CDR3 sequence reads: CASSVAGEDYNEQFF. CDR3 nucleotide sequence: TGCGCCAGCAGTGTAGCGGGAGAAGATTACAATGAGCAGTTCTTC.

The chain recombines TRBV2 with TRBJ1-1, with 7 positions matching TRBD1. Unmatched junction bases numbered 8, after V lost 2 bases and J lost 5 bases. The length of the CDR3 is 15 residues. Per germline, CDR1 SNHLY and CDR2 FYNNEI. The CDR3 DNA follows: TGTGCCAGCAGTGAAAGGGCAGGGGGAGGTACTGAAGCTTTCTTT. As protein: CASSERAGGGTEAFF.

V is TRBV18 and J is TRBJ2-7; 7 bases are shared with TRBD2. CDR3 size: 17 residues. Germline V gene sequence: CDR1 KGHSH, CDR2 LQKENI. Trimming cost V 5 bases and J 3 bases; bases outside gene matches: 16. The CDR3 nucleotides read TGTGCCAGCTCATCGGGTTCGGGGCGGGAGTTTTTCTACGAGCAGTACTTC. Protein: CASSSGSGREFFYEQYF.

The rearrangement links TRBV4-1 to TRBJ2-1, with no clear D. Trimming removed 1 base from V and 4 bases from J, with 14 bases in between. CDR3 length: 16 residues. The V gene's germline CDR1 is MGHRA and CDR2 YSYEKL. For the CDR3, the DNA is TGCGCCAGCAGCCAAGCGGACCTACACCTATACAATGAGCAGTTCTTC. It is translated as CASSQADLHLYNEQFF.

The CDR3 DNA sequence: TGTGCCAGCAGTTACGAACCCAATGAGCAGTTCTTC. As protein: CASSYEPNEQFF. V usage is TRBV6-5 and J usage is TRBJ2-1; D unclear. This CDR3 comprises 12 residues. Germline V gene sequence: CDR1 MNHEY, CDR2 SVGAGI. Trimming pared 2 bases from V and 6 bases from J, leaving 5 bases between.

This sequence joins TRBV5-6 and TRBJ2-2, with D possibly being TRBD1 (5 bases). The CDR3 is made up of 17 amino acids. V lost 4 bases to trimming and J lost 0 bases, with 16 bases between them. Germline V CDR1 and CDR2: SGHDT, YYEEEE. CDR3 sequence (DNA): TGTGCCAGCAGCCCCAGGGATGCACGAGCGAACACCGGGGAGCTGTTTTTT. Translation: CASSPRDARANTGELFF.

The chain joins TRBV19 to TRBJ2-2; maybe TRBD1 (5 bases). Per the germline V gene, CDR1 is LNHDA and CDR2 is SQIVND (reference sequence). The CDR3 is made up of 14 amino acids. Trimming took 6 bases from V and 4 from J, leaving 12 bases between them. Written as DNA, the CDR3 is TGTGCCAGTAGAACAACAGGCAGCACCGGGGAGCTGTTTTTT. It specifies CASRTTGSTGELFF.

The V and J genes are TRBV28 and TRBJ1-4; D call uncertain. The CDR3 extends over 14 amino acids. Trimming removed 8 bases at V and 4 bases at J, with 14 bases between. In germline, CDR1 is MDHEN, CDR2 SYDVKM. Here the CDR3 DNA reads TGTGCCAGCCAGACGGGCGGCGGTAATGAAAAACTGTTTTTT. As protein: CASQTGGGNEKLFF. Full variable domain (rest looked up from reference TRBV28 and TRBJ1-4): DVKVTQSSRYLVKRTGEKVFLECVQDMDHENMFWYRQDPGLGLRLIYFSYDVKMKEKGDIPEGYSVSREKKERFSLILESASTNQTSMYLCASQTGGGNEKLFFGSGTQLSVL.

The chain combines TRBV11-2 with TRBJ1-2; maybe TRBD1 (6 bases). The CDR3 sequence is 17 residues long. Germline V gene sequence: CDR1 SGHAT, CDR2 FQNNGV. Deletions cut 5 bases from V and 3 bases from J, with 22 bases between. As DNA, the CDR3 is TGTGCCAGCAGCCCCGGTCGGTGGGGGGCACTTGACTATGGCTACACCTTC. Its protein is CASSPGRWGALDYGYTF.

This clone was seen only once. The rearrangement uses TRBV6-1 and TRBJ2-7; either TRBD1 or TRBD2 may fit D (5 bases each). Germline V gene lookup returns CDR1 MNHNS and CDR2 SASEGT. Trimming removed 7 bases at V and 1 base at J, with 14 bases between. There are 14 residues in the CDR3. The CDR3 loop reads CASTGTFLSYEQYF. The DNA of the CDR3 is TGTGCCAGCACAGGGACCTTTTTGTCCTACGAGCAGTACTTC.

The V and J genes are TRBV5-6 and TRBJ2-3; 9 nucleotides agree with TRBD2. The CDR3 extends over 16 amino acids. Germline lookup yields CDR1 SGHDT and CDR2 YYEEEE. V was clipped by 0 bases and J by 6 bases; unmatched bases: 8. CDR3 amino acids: CASSLALTSGADTQYF. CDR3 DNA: TGTGCCAGCAGCTTGGCCCTGACTAGCGGAGCGGATACGCAGTATTTT. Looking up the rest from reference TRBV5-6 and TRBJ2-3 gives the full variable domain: DAGVTQSPTHLIKTRGQQVTLRCSPKSGHDTVSWYQQALGQGPQFIFQYYEEEERQRGNFPDRFSGHQFPNYSSELNVNALLLGDSALYLCASSLALTSGADTQYFGPGTRLTVL.

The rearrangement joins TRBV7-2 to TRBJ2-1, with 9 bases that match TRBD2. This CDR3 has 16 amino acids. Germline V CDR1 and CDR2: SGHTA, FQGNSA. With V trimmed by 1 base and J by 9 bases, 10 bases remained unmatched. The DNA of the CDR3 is TGTGCCAGCAGCTTAGTAGGGACTAGCTTTGCCAGTGAGCAGTTCTTC. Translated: CASSLVGTSFASEQFF.

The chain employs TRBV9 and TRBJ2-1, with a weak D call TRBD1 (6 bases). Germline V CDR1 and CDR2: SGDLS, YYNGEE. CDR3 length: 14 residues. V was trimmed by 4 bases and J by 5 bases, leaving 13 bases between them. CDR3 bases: TGTGCCAGCAGCCCGGACAGCGGCCACAATGAGCAGTTCTTC. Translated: CASSPDSGHNEQFF.

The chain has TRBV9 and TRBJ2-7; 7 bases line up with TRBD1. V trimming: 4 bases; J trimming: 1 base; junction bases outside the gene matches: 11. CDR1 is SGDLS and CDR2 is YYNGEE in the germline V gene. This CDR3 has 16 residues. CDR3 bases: TGTGCCAGCAGCCCACGACAGGGCTCCCTTTCCTACGAGCAGTACTTC. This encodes CASSPRQGSLSYEQYF.

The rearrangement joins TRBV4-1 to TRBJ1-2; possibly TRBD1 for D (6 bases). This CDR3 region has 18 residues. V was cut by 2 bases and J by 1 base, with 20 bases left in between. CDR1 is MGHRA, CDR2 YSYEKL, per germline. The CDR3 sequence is CASSQLVMGTRNNYGYTF. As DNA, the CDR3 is TGCGCCAGCAGCCAATTGGTGATGGGGACACGGAATAACTATGGCTACACCTTC.

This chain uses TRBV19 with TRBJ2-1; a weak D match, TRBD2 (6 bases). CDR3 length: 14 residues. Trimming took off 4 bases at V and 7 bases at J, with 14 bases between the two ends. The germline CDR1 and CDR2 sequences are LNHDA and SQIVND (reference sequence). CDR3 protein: CASSTGTWENEQFF. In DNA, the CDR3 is TGTGCCAGTAGTACCGGGACTTGGGAGAATGAGCAGTTCTTC. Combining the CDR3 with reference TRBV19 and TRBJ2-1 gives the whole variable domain DGGITQSPKYLFRKEGQNVTLSCEQNLNHDAMYWYRQDPGQGLRLIYYSQIVNDFQKGDIAEGYSVSREKKESFPLTVTSAQKNPTAFYLCASSTGTWENEQFFGPGTRLTVL.

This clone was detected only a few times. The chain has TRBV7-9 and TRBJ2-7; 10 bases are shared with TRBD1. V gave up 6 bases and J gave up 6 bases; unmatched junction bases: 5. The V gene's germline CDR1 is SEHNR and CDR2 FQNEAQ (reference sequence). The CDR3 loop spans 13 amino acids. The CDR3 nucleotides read TGTGCCAGCAGGGGCAGACAGGGGGCCGAGCAGTACTTC. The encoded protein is CASRGRQGAEQYF.

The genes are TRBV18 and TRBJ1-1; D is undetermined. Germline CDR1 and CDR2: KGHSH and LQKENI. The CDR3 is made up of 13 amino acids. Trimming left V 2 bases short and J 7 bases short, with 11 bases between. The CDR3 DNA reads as TGTGCCAGCTCACCATCCGTTTTTATTGAAGCTTTCTTT. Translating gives CASSPSVFIEAFF.

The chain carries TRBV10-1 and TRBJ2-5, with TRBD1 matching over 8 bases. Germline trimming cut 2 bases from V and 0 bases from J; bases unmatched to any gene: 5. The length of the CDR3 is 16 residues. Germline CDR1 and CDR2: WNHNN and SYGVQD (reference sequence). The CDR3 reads CASSEVQGAYQETQYF. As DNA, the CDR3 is TGCGCCAGCAGTGAGGTCCAGGGGGCGTACCAAGAGACCCAGTACTTC.

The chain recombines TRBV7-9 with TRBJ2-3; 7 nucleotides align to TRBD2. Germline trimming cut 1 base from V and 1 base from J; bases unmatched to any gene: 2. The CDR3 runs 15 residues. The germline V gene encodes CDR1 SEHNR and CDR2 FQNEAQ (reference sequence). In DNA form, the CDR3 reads TGTGCCAGCAGCTTAGTGGCGGGAGGCACAGATACGCAGTATTTT. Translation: CASSLVAGGTDTQYF. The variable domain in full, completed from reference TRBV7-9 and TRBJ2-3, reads DTGVSQNPRHKITKRGQNVTFRCDPISEHNRLYWYRQTLGQGPEFLTYFQNEAQLEKSRLLSDRFSAERPKGSFSTLEIQRTEQGDSAMYLCASSLVAGGTDTQYFGPGTRLTVL.